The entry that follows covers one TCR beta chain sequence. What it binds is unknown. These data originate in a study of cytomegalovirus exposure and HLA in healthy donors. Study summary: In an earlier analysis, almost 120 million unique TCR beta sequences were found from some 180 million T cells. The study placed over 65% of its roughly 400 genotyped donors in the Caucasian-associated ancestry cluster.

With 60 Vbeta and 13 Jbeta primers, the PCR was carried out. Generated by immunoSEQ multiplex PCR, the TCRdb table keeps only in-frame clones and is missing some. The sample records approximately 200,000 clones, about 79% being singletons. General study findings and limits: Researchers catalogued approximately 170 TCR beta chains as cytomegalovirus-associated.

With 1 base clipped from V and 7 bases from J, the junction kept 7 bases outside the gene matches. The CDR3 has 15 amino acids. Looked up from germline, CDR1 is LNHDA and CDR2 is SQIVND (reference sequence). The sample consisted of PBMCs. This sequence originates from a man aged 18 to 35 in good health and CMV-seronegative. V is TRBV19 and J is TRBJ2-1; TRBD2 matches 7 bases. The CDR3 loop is CASSIGGSLGNEQFF. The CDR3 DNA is TGTGCCAGTAGTATAGGCGGGAGTCTGGGGAATGAGCAGTTCTTC.